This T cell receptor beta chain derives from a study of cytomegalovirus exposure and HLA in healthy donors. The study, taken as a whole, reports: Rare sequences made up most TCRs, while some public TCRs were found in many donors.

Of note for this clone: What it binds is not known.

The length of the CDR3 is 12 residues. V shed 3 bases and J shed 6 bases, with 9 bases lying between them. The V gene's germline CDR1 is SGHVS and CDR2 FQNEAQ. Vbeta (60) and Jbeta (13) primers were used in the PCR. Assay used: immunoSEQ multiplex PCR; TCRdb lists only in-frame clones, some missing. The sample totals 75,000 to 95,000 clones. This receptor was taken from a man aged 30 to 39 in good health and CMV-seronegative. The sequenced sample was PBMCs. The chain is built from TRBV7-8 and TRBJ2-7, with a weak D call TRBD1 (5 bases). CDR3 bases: TGTGCCAGCAGCTTTAACAGGTTCGAGCAGTACTTC. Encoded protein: CASSFNRFEQYF.